These 9 T cell receptor beta chains were all obtained from the same sample, sequenced in a study of neurological immune-mediated disorders. TCRdb recomputed calls from the 5' RACE reads with MiXCR, one row per CDR3 protein. The data hold around 100,000 distinct CDR3 sequences, with approximately 10% observed a single time. As for time point: longitudinal time-point 3. Material: PBMCs. These receptors were taken from a female donor with HTLV-1-associated myelopathy (HAM/TSP).

This clonotype was picked up a small number of times. The rearrangement uses TRBV14 and TRBJ2-1; a weak D match, TRBD2 (6 bases). CDR1 is SGHDN, CDR2 FVKESK, per germline. Trimming left V 3 bases short and J 0 bases short, with 12 bases between. The CDR3 is 16 residues long. The CDR3 nucleotides are TGTGCCAGCAGCCAGCTAGGGAGGAGCTCCTACAATGAGCAGTTCTTC. Protein product: CASSQLGRSSYNEQFF.

This clonotype was detected ten times or more. The rearrangement links TRBV20-1 to TRBJ1-2; D unresolved. V was pared by 2 bases and J by 4 bases, with 5 bases between. This CDR3 spans 11 amino acids. Germline CDR1 reads DFQATT; CDR2 reads SNEGSKA (reference sequence). The CDR3 sequence: CSARLFYGYTF. The CDR3 coding sequence is TGCAGTGCTAGACTCTTCTATGGCTACACCTTC.

This clonotype has just a few counts. V usage is TRBV4-1 and J usage is TRBJ2-3; D is ambiguous. The V end was cut by 0 bases, the J end by 0 bases, with 4 bases between. The germline CDR1 and CDR2 sequences are MGHRA and YSYEKL. The CDR3 loop spans 14 amino acids. CDR3 nucleotide sequence: TGCGCCAGCAGCCAAGATAGTAGCACAGATACGCAGTATTTT. It encodes CASSQDSSTDTQYF.

In its sample, this clonotype was seen many times. The genes are TRBV21-1 and TRBJ2-5; TRBD1 was called by the table and not checked on the DNA. TRBV21-1 is flagged as a pseudogene. The CDR3 contains 16 residues. CDR3: CASSKPSGTDQETQYF. The CDR3 bases are TGTGCCAGCAGCAAACCCTCGGGGACAGACCAAGAGACCCAGTACTTC.

This clonotype has a count of ten or more. V is TRBV4-2 and J is TRBJ2-3, with 8 nucleotides matching TRBD2. The CDR3 sequence is 15 residues long. Germline values: CDR1 LGHNA, CDR2 YNFKEQ. V trimming: 4 bases; J trimming: 2 bases; junction bases outside the gene matches: 5. The CDR3 sequence is CASSPTGGVTDTQYF. As DNA, the CDR3 is TGTGCCAGCAGCCCCACCGGGGGGGTCACAGATACGCAGTATTTT.

This clonotype has ten or more counts. This chain joins TRBV5-1 and TRBJ2-3; 9 bases fit TRBD1. J lost 1 base, V lost 3 bases, and 3 bases had no gene match. The germline V gene has CDR1 SGHRS and CDR2 YFSETQ. The CDR3 has 15 residues. In DNA, the CDR3 is TGCGCCAGCAGCTGGGGACAGGGCGGCACAGATACGCAGTATTTT. Amino acids: CASSWGQGGTDTQYF.

This clonotype was counted ten times or more. The chain links TRBV4-1 to TRBJ1-2; 8 bases map to TRBD1. The J segment lost 3 bases and the V segment lost 0 bases, leaving 18 bases of the junction unmatched. Germline CDR1 reads MGHRA; CDR2 reads YSYEKL. This CDR3 is built from 20 residues. CDR3 in amino acids: CASSQESDGTGPEEYYGYTF. In DNA, the CDR3 is TGCGCCAGCAGCCAAGAAAGCGACGGGACAGGACCCGAGGAATACTATGGCTACACCTTC.

In this sample, this clonotype turned up many times. This rearrangement joins TRBV12-3 or TRBV12-4 to TRBJ1-2, with unresolved D. The V end was cut by 3 bases, the J end by 4 bases, with 9 bases between. This CDR3 has 13 residues. The CDR3 DNA sequence: TGTGCCAGCAGTTTGCAGAGACTCTATGGCTACACCTTC. Translating gives CASSLQRLYGYTF.

On this clonotype: It may be a read error: a sequence one base away is much more abundant. This chain joins TRBV3-1 and TRBJ1-2, with D hard to call. The CDR3 is 13 residues long. The germline V gene encodes CDR1 LGHDT and CDR2 YNNKEL (reference sequence). The CDR3 protein is CSSSRARGEGYTF. CDR3 sequence (DNA): TGTTCCAGCAGCCGAGCCCGGGGAGAAGGCTACACCTTC.